These T cell receptor beta chains were read from a single sample in a study of blood T cell repertoires in COVID-19. Clones were sequenced by immunoSEQ multiplex PCR, and TCRdb holds only the in-frame ones, with some missing. Among around 160,000 clones listed, over 80% were seen once. The specimen sequenced was PBMCs or T cells enriched from blood (not recorded which). These receptors originate from a woman in her fifties or sixties who had recovered from COVID-19. The CDR3 runs from the conserved cysteine through the conserved F or W. The order of the fields is CDR3 protein, CDR3 DNA, clone size, V gene, J gene, D gene. D genes are given only for firm matches. Part of the rows lack a size; the others show once, few, many or a class for expanded clones.

CDR3aa: CASSQDYNTEAFF
CDR3nt: TGCGCCAGCAGCCAAGACTATAACACTGAAGCTTTCTTT
abundance: .
v_gene: TRBV4-1
j_gene: TRBJ1-1
d_gene: .

CDR3aa: CASSLGGLQETQYF
CDR3nt: TGCGCCAGCAGCTTGGGGGGACTCCAAGAGACCCAGTACTTC
abundance: once
v_gene: TRBV5-1
j_gene: TRBJ2-5
d_gene: .

CDR3aa: CASSPRPGPGADTQYF
CDR3nt: TGTGCCAGCTCACCGAGACCGGGACCGGGGGCAGATACGCAGTATTTT
abundance: .
v_gene: TRBV18
j_gene: TRBJ2-3
d_gene: .

CDR3aa: CASSPRRDLYSQFF
CDR3nt: TGTGCCAGCAGCCCCAGGCGGGACTTATACAGTCAGTTCTTC
abundance: once
v_gene: TRBV7-9
j_gene: TRBJ2-1
d_gene: .

CDR3aa: CASSAPTRGREAFF
CDR3nt: TGTGCCAGCAGCGCCCCCACCAGGGGCCGTGAAGCTTTCTTT
abundance: .
v_gene: TRBV5-4
j_gene: TRBJ1-1
d_gene: .

CDR3aa: CASSHSGQGINEQFF
CDR3nt: TGTGCCAGCAGCCACTCGGGACAGGGGATCAATGAGCAGTTCTTC
abundance: .
v_gene: TRBV3-1/TRBV3-2
j_gene: TRBJ2-1
d_gene: TRBD1

CDR3aa: CASSVLTANTEAFF
CDR3nt: TGTGCCAGCAGCGTCCTGACAGCGAACACTGAAGCTTTCTTT
abundance: .
v_gene: TRBV9
j_gene: TRBJ1-1
d_gene: .

CDR3aa: CASASVGLAGAYTDTQYF
CDR3nt: TGTGCCAGCGCCAGCGTAGGACTAGCGGGAGCCTACACAGATACGCAGTATTTT
abundance: .
v_gene: TRBV28
j_gene: TRBJ2-3
d_gene: TRBD2

CDR3aa: CASKRTGGLYEQYF
CDR3nt: TGTGCCAGCAAAAGGACAGGGGGCCTCTACGAGCAGTACTTC
abundance: .
v_gene: TRBV28
j_gene: TRBJ2-7
d_gene: TRBD1

CDR3aa: CASSLVGQNTEAFF
CDR3nt: TGTGCCAGCAGCTTGGTGGGACAGAACACTGAAGCTTTCTTT
abundance: .
v_gene: TRBV5-4
j_gene: TRBJ1-1
d_gene: .

CDR3aa: CASRSSGSPDTQYF
CDR3nt: TGTGCCAGCAGATCTAGCGGGAGCCCAGATACGCAGTATTTT
abundance: .
v_gene: TRBV28
j_gene: TRBJ2-3
d_gene: TRBD2

CDR3aa: CASGLGAASPLHF
CDR3nt: TGTGCTAGTGGTTTGGGGGCAGCATCACCCCTCCACTTT
abundance: .
v_gene: TRBV12-5
j_gene: TRBJ1-6
d_gene: .

CDR3aa: CASSPSSGMGEAFF
CDR3nt: TGTGCCAGCAGCCCCTCTTCGGGGATGGGTGAAGCTTTCTTT
abundance: .
v_gene: TRBV4-2
j_gene: TRBJ1-1
d_gene: .

CDR3aa: CASSQGGRYSNQPQHF
CDR3nt: TGTGCCAGCAGCCAAGGTGGCAGATATAGCAATCAGCCCCAGCATTTT
abundance: .
v_gene: TRBV3-1/TRBV3-2
j_gene: TRBJ1-5
d_gene: .

CDR3aa: CASSQEQGALNTEAFF
CDR3nt: TGCGCCAGCAGCCAAGAACAGGGGGCCTTGAACACTGAAGCTTTCTTT
abundance: once
v_gene: TRBV4-1
j_gene: TRBJ1-1
d_gene: TRBD1

CDR3aa: CASSRSGTQNSPLHF
CDR3nt: TGTGCCAGCAGCCGCTCCGGGACACAAAATTCACCCCTCCACTTT
abundance: once
v_gene: TRBV7-6
j_gene: TRBJ1-6
d_gene: .

CDR3aa: CASSLETSGYEQYF
CDR3nt: TGTGCCAGCAGCTTGGAGACATCGGGGTACGAGCAGTACTTC
abundance: .
v_gene: TRBV5-4
j_gene: TRBJ2-7
d_gene: .

CDR3aa: CASSLQGNSPLHF
CDR3nt: TGTGCCAGTAGTTTACAGGGGAATTCACCCCTCCACTTT
abundance: .
v_gene: TRBV19
j_gene: TRBJ1-6
d_gene: TRBD1

CDR3aa: CASSLMGDGNTEAFF
CDR3nt: TGCGCCAGCAGCTTGATGGGAGACGGCAACACTGAAGCTTTCTTT
abundance: .
v_gene: TRBV5-1
j_gene: TRBJ1-1
d_gene: .

CDR3aa: CASSLGQIGAYGYTF
CDR3nt: TGCGCCAGCAGCTTGGGACAGATTGGGGCCTATGGCTACACCTTC
abundance: .
v_gene: TRBV5-1
j_gene: TRBJ1-2
d_gene: .

CDR3aa: CASSGMGTGGNSPLHF
CDR3nt: TGTGCCAGCAGCGGGATGGGGACGGGAGGTAATTCACCCCTCCACTTT
abundance: .
v_gene: TRBV9
j_gene: TRBJ1-6
d_gene: .

CDR3aa: CASSYSRGGQPQHF
CDR3nt: TGTGCCAGCAGTTACTCGAGGGGGGGTCAGCCCCAGCATTTT
abundance: .
v_gene: TRBV6-5
j_gene: TRBJ1-5
d_gene: .

CDR3aa: CAISEAGAHSGANVLTF
CDR3nt: TGTGCCATCAGTGAAGCTGGGGCACACTCTGGGGCCAACGTCCTGACTTTC
abundance: .
v_gene: TRBV10-3
j_gene: TRBJ2-6
d_gene: .

CDR3aa: CASSSGTGIRPQHF
CDR3nt: TGTGCCAGCAGTTCCGGGACAGGGATTCGGCCCCAGCATTTT
abundance: .
v_gene: TRBV27
j_gene: TRBJ1-5
d_gene: TRBD1

CDR3aa: CASSISGGTTGELFF
CDR3nt: TGCGCCAGCAGCATAAGCGGGGGGACCACCGGGGAGCTGTTTTTT
abundance: .
v_gene: TRBV5-1
j_gene: TRBJ2-2
d_gene: TRBD2

CDR3aa: CASSIQQSYEQYF
CDR3nt: TGTGCCAGTAGTATACAACAGTCCTACGAGCAGTACTTC
abundance: few
v_gene: TRBV19
j_gene: TRBJ2-7
d_gene: .

CDR3aa: CASTRSLAASGEQYF
CDR3nt: TGTGCCAGCACCAGGTCTCTAGCGGCCTCTGGCGAGCAGTACTTC
abundance: .
v_gene: TRBV28
j_gene: TRBJ2-7
d_gene: TRBD2

CDR3aa: CASSEAGGGYTF
CDR3nt: TGTGCCAGCAGTGAAGCAGGGGGCGGCTACACCTTC
abundance: .
v_gene: TRBV6-1
j_gene: TRBJ1-2
d_gene: TRBD1